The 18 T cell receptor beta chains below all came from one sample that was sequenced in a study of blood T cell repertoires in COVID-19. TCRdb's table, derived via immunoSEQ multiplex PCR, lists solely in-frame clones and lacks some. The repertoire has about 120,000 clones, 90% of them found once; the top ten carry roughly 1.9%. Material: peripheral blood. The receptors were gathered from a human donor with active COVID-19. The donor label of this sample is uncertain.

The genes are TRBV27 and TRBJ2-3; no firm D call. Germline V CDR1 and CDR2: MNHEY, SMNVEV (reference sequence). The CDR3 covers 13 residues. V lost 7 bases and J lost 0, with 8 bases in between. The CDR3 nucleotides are TGTGCCAGCACCCTCTCCAGCACAGATACGCAGTATTTT. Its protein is CASTLSSTDTQYF.

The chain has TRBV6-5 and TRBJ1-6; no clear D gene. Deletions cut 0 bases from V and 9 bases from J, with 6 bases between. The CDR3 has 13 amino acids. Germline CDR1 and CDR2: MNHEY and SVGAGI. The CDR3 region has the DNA TGTGCCAGCAGTTACTCTCTCGGTTCACCCCTCCACTTT. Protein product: CASSYSLGSPLHF.

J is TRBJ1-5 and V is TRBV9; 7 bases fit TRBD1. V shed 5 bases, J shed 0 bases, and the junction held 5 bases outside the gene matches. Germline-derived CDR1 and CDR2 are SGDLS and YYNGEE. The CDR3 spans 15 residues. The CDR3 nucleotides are TGTGCCAGCAGTAGGACAGGTTATAGCAATCAGCCCCAGCATTTT. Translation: CASSRTGYSNQPQHF.

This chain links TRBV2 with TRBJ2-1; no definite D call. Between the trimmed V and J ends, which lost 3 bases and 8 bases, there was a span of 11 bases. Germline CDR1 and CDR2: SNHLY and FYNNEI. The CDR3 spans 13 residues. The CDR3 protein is CASSDLSLYEQFF. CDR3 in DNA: TGTGCCAGCAGTGATCTATCTTTATATGAGCAGTTCTTC.

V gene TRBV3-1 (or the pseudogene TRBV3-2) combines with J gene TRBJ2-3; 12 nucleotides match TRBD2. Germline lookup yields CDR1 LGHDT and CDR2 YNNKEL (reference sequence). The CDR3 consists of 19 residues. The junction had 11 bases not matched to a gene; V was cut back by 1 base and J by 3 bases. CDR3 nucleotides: TGTGCCAGCAGCCAAGTCCGACTAGCGGGGGATGGCGAAACAGATACGCAGTATTTT. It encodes CASSQVRLAGDGETDTQYF.

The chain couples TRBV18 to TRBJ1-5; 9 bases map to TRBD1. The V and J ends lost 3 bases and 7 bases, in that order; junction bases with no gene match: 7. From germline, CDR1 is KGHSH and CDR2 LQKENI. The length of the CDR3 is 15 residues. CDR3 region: CASSPRDRVNQPQHF. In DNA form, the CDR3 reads TGTGCCAGCTCACCTAGGGACAGGGTAAACCAGCCCCAGCATTTT.

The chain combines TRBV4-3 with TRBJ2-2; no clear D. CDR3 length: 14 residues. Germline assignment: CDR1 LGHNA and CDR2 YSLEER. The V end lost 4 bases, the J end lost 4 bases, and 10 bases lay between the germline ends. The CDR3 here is CASSLSFVTGELFF. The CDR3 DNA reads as TGCGCCAGCAGCCTCTCCTTTGTCACCGGGGAGCTGTTTTTT.

This CDR3 reads CASSTQGTGELFF. The CDR3, as DNA: TGTGCCAGCAGTACCCAGGGCACCGGGGAGCTGTTTTTT. The chain couples TRBV12-3 or TRBV12-4 to TRBJ2-2, with D perhaps matching TRBD1 (5 bases). The CDR3 spans 13 residues. V lost 5 bases, J lost 4 bases, and 8 bases lay in between.

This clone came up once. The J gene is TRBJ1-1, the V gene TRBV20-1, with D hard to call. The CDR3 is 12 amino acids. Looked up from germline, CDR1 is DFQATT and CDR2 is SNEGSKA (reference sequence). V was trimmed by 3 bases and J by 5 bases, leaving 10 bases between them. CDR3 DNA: TGCAGTGCTAGTAGTACGGGGACTGAAGCTTTCTTT. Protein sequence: CSASSTGTEAFF.

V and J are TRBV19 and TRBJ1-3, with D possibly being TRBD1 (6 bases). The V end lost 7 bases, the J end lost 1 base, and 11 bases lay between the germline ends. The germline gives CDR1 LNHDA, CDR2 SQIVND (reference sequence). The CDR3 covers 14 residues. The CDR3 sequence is CASNQGSSGNTIYF. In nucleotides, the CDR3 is TGTGCCAGTAACCAGGGGAGTTCTGGAAACACCATATATTTT.

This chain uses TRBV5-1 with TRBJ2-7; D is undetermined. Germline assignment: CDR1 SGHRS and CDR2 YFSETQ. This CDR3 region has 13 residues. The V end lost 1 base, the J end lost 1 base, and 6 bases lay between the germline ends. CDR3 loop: CASSLQDSYEQYF. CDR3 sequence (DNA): TGCGCCAGCAGCTTGCAGGATTCCTACGAGCAGTACTTC. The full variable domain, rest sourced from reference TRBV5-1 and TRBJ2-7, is KAGVTQTPRYLIKTRGQQVTLSCSPISGHRSVSWYQQTPGQGLQFLFEYFSETQRNKGNFPGRFSGRQFSNSRSEMNVSTLELGDSALYLCASSLQDSYEQYFGPGTRLTVT.

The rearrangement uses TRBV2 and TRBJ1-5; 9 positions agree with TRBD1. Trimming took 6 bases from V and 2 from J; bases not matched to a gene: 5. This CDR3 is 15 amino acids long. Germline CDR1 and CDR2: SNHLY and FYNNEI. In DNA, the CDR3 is TGTGCCAGCAGCGGACAGGGGTTGGGCAATCAGCCCCAGCATTTT. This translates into CASSGQGLGNQPQHF.

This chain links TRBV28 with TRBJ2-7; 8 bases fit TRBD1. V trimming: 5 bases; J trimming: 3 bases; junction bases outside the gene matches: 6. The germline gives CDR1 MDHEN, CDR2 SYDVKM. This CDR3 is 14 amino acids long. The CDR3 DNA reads TGTGCCAGCAGTCCGGGGACAGGTCTCTACGAGCAGTACTTC. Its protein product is CASSPGTGLYEQYF.

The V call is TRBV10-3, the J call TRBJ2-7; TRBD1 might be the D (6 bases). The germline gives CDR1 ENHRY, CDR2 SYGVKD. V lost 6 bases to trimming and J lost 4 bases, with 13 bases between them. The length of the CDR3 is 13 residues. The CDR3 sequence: CAIRDRLNYEQYF. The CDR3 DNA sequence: TGTGCCATCAGGGACAGACTCAATTACGAGCAGTACTTC.

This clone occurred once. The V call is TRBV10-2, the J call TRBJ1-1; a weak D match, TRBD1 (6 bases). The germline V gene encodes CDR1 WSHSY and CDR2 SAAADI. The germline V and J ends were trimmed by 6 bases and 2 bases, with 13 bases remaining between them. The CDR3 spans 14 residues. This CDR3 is CASSGDTYNTEAFF. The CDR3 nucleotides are TGCGCCAGCAGCGGGGACACGTATAACACTGAAGCTTTCTTT.

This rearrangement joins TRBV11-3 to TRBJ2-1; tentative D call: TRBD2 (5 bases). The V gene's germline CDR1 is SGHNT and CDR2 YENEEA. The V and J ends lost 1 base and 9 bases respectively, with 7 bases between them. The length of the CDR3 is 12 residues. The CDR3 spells CASSLARGEQFF. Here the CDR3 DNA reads TGTGCCAGCAGCTTAGCACGGGGTGAGCAGTTCTTC.

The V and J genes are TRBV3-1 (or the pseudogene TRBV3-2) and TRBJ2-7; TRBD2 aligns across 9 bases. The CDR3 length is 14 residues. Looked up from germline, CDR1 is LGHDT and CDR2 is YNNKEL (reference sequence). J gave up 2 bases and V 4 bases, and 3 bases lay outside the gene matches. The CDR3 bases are TGTGCCAGCAGCCCCCAGCGGGGGGCCTACGAGCAGTACTTC. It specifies CASSPQRGAYEQYF.

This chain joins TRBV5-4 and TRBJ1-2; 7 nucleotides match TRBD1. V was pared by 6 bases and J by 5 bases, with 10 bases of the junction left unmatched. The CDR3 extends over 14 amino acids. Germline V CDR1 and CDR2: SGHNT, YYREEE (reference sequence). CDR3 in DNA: TGTGCCAGCACCCGACAGGGCTTAGGGTATGGCTACACCTTC. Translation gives CASTRQGLGYGYTF.